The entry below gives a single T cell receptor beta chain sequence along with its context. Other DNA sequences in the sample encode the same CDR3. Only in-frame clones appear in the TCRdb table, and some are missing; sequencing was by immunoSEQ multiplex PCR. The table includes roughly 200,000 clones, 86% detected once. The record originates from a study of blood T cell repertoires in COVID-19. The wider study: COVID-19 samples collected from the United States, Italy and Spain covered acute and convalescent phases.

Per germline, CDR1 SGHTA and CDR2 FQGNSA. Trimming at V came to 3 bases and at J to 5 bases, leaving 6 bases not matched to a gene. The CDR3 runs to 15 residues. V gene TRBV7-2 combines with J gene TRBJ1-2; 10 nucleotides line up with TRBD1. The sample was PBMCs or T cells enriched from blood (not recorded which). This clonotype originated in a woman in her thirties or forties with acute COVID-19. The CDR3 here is CASSLSTGGAYGYTF. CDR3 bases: TGTGCCAGCAGCTTGTCGACAGGGGGCGCATATGGCTACACCTTC.